The source of this T cell receptor beta chain is a study of blood T cell repertoires in COVID-19. Study-wide background: Acute and convalescent COVID-19 specimens originated in the United States, Italy and Spain. PBMCs, B-cell-depleted T cells, or T cells were the source of the cDNA or gDNA that made up the material.

Under the authors' procedure: Researchers report that nucleated cell counts were estimated from reference gene primer amplification. Method: immunoSEQ multiplex PCR; TCRdb's copy keeps in-frame clones and lacks some. V and J calls and clone size are those listed in that table; D and trimming were worked out from the DNA. The sample holds 220,000 or so clones, 75% to 90% seen once. In Seattle, patients joined the study during active infection and were tracked longitudinally. With 2 bases clipped from V and 2 bases from J, the junction kept 6 bases outside the gene matches. Per germline, CDR1 MNHEY and CDR2 SVGAGI. The CDR3 sequence is 16 residues long.

V is TRBV6-5 and J is TRBJ2-5; TRBD1 aligns across 9 bases. Sequenced input: peripheral blood. This TCR was sampled from a woman older than 75 with COVID-19, enrolled during active disease. Written as DNA, the CDR3 is TGTGCCAGCAGTTACGGGACCGGGACAGGGCAAGAGACCCAGTACTTC. Its translation is CASSYGTGTGQETQYF.